One T cell receptor beta chain is described in this entry. Its specificity is unknown. This sample is drawn from a study of cytomegalovirus exposure and HLA in healthy donors. Across the study: Out of 150 million to 200 million T cells, an earlier analysis found roughly 100 million unique TCR beta sequences in total.

Primers included in the PCR were 60 Vbeta and 13 Jbeta primers. Original data processing: Roughly 10 million shared chains were among the about 80 million unique TCR beta chains that a later analysis counted. Repertoires were generated with immunoSEQ multiplex PCR, while TCRdb's copy carries only in-frame clones and drops some. V, J and clone size are those of that table, while D and trimming were read from the DNA. The sample has about 80,000 clones; approximately 66% are singletons. General study results and limits: The authors judged a highly shared variant cluster likely a sequencing artifact.

The TCR originated in a male donor in good health and CMV-seropositive. Sequences were obtained from PBMCs.

As DNA, the CDR3 is TGTGCCAGCAGCCCGGACAGGGGAGATCAGCCCCAGCATTTT. Protein product: CASSPDRGDQPQHF. The chain recombines TRBV5-4 with TRBJ1-5, with 9 bases fitting TRBD1. Germline assignment: CDR1 SGHNT and CDR2 YYREEE (reference sequence). After removal of 4 bases from V and 5 bases from J, the junction contained 4 bases not matched to a gene. CDR3 length: 14 amino acids.